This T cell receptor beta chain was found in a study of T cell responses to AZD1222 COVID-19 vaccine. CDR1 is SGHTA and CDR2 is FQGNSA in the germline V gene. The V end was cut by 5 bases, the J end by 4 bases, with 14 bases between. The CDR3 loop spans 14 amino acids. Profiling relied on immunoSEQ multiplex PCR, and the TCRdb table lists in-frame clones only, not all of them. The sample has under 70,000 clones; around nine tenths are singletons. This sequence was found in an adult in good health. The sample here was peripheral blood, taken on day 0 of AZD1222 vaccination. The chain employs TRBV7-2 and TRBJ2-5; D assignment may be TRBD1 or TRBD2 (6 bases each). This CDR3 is CASSIDRRGETQYF. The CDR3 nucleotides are TGTGCCAGCAGCATAGACAGGAGGGGAGAGACCCAGTACTTC.